This T cell receptor beta chain was sequenced during a study of blood T cell repertoires in COVID-19 (dated by TCRdb to 2020 to 2021). With regard to the full study: Samples covering the acute and convalescent phases of COVID-19 were provided by collaborators in the United States, Italy and Spain. The repertoires were made available in a free public database intended to serve as a resource for research on the immune response to SARS-CoV-2. Where available, HLA class I and class II types were obtained from metadata supplied by the sample provider rather than from assay-based typing. The samples were drawn from the first 160 participants of the ongoing ImmuneRACE study and from 950 to 1,500 subjects provided by 6 global collaborators. The prospective study material was composed of cDNA or gDNA derived from T cells, B-cell-depleted T cells, or PBMCs. The dataset comprised deeply sampled blood TCRbeta repertoires from subjects exposed to, actively infected with, or recovered from COVID-19. Sample metadata almost always included a de-identified subject ID, COVID-19 status, age in years and sex. Study-wide findings and limitations: The amount of clinical and demographic metadata varied by source and participant and was provided uncurated.

As for this clone: What antigen it recognizes has not been identified. Base qualities were left out, and no much larger clone turns up one base away.

Participants in the prospective study were enrolled through a virtual design, were aged 18 to 89 years, and lived in 24 United States geographic areas. In the prospective study, cohorts were assigned on the basis of participant-reported clinical history obtained from a screening survey and a study questionnaire. Exposed participants were defined as having been in contact with someone with a PCR-confirmed or clinician-diagnosed COVID-19 case within 2 weeks of study entry. In the prospective study, whole blood, serum and a nasopharyngeal or oropharyngeal swab were collected from each participant by mobile phlebotomists. Prospective study participants could optionally give additional blood draws and questionnaires over an approximately two-month period. Blood samples from the prospective study were shipped frozen or at room temperature prior to DNA extraction. Inclusive of the bounding cysteine and phenylalanine, the CDR3 is 11 residues long. The retained sequence is limited to the CDR3, 33 bases, with the frame set at the first base. The germline ends are 6 bases apart after V is trimmed by 3 bases and J by 8 bases. CDR1 and CDR2 were assigned from the germline V gene as LGHNA and YSLEER.

The immunoSEQ Assay, a bias-controlled multiplex PCR, was used to amplify TCRbeta CDR3 regions from genomic DNA. On the authors' methods: Nucleated cell counts per sample were estimated from amplification of reference gene primers within the assay. To quantify the absolute abundance of each unique TCRbeta CDR3 rearrangement, sequence reads were collapsed and filtered. For each sample, productive Simpson clonality was calculated by taking the square root of Simpson's diversity index across productive rearrangements. TCRdb re-hosts the immuneACCESS table, in-frame sequences only. Its copies lack some clones; in the studies checked, an unresolved V gene accounts for under half of them, and the cause for the rest is not known. D and trimming were read from the DNA, whereas the V and J calls and clone size are those reported in that table. Within this sample are 150,000 or so clones, with about nine tenths of them counted one time only. The top ten constitute roughly 4% of the sample.

This TCR came from a woman in her thirties or forties who had been exposed to COVID-19. Material: PBMCs or T cells enriched from blood (not recorded which). This receptor chain uses TRBV4-3 and TRBJ2-3, with the D gene too uncertain to name. The bases are TGCGCCAGCAGCCAGGGCTCTACGCAGTATTTT. This sequence encodes CASSQGSTQYF.